Shown below are 8 T cell receptor beta chains from a single sample sequenced in a study of cytomegalovirus exposure and HLA in healthy donors. PCR employed 60 Vbeta and 13 Jbeta primers. Sequencing was performed with immunoSEQ multiplex PCR; in TCRdb, only in-frame clones are kept and a portion is missing. The repertoire includes under 200,000 clones, about 72% of them detected once, and under 1.5% sits in the top ten. The specimen was PBMCs. These receptors came from a man between 60 and 75 years old in good health and CMV-seronegative.

The chain has TRBV18 and TRBJ1-1; TRBD1 matches 10 bases. Trimming at V came to 6 bases and at J to 4 bases, leaving 11 bases not matched to a gene. Germline V gives CDR1 KGHSH, CDR2 LQKENI. The CDR3 spans 16 residues. CDR3 DNA: TGTGCCAGCTCTCCCGCCCGACAGGGGGCCGGCACTGAAGCTTTCTTT. It specifies CASSPARQGAGTEAFF.

CDR3 sequence: CASSRQGGETQYF. The CDR3 coding sequence is TGTGCCAGCAGCCGACAGGGCGGAGAGACCCAGTACTTC. The rearrangement links TRBV5-6 to TRBJ2-5; 7 positions match TRBD1. The CDR3 is 13 residues long. J gave up 4 bases and V 4 bases, and 4 bases lay outside the gene matches. Germline V gives CDR1 SGHDT, CDR2 YYEEEE.

V usage is TRBV7-9 and J usage is TRBJ2-7; D not resolved. This CDR3 spans 12 amino acids. Germline V gene lookup returns CDR1 SEHNR and CDR2 FQNEAQ (reference sequence). The V end lost 4 bases, the J end lost 3 bases, and 7 bases lay between the germline ends. The CDR3 sequence: CASSSYSYEQYF. CDR3 in DNA: TGTGCCAGCAGCTCTTACAGCTACGAGCAGTACTTC.

The gene calls are TRBV23-1 and TRBJ2-2, with 9 positions matching TRBD1. TRBV23-1 is sorted into the ORF group, with uncertain function. CDR3 length: 22 amino acids. After removal of 0 bases from V and 4 bases from J, the junction contained 21 bases not matched to a gene. CDR3 in amino acids: CASSQSLKFGIPGQGITGELFF. In nucleotides, the CDR3 is TGCGCCAGCAGTCAATCTTTGAAGTTTGGGATCCCGGGACAGGGTATCACCGGGGAGCTGTTTTTT.

CDR3 protein: CARGPPSGSHNEQFF. CDR3 coding DNA: TGTGCCAGAGGCCCCCCCAGCGGTAGCCACAATGAGCAGTTCTTC. This sequence joins TRBV7-2 and TRBJ2-1, with D possibly TRBD2 on 5 matching bases. In germline, CDR1 is SGHTA, CDR2 FQGNSA. This CDR3 has 15 residues. Trimming shortened V by 9 bases and J by 5 bases, and 20 bases separated the two germline ends.

The V and J genes are TRBV5-4 and TRBJ2-7, with D perhaps matching TRBD2 (7 bases). The CDR3 is made up of 15 amino acids. V was pared by 0 bases and J by 2 bases, with 12 bases between. The germline CDR1 and CDR2 sequences are SGHNT and YYREEE (reference sequence). The DNA of the CDR3 is TGTGCCAGCAGCTTGGGAGGGGGGGCCCCCTACGAGCAGTACTTC. Protein product: CASSLGGGAPYEQYF.

V is TRBV11-1 and J is TRBJ2-7, with 10 bases that match TRBD1. This CDR3 region has 14 residues. V gave up 2 bases and J gave up 6 bases; unmatched junction bases: 4. Germline V lookup: CDR1 SGHAT, CDR2 FQDESV (reference sequence). The CDR3 spells CASSLLGTGAEQYF. CDR3 in DNA: TGTGCCAGCAGCTTACTCGGGACAGGGGCCGAGCAGTACTTC.

The CDR3 is CASSPGHPSYEQYF. The CDR3 nucleotides are TGTGCCAGCTCCCCCGGACACCCCTCCTACGAGCAGTACTTC. The genes are TRBV21-1 and TRBJ2-7; the table's TRBD1 call for D was not verified on the DNA. TRBV21-1 represents a pseudogene. The CDR3 is 14 residues long.